A selection of T cell receptor beta chains follows, all from one sample in a study of shared clonotypes between healthy human individuals. Assay used: immunoSEQ multiplex PCR; TCRdb lists only in-frame clones, some missing. The data contain 330,000 or so clones, more than 60% of them seen just once; the ten biggest clones take up 8.5% to 12%. Sequencing was done on a sample of memory CD4+ T cells sorted from blood. The origin of the receptors is a man aged 30 to 45 in good health. Both conserved end residues are part of each CDR3. The order of the fields is J gene, D gene, V gene, clone size, CDR3 protein, CDR3 DNA. D genes are given only for firm matches. Size is stated for part of the rows, as once, few or many counts, or as a class when the clone is expanded.

TRBJ1-2 - TRBV6-5 once CASRKQGDGYTF TGTGCCAGCAGAAAGCAGGGAGATGGCTACACCTTC
TRBJ1-3 - TRBV5-1 - CASSPRHGNTIYF TGCGCCAGCAGCCCCAGGCATGGAAACACCATATATTTT
TRBJ1-5 TRBD1 TRBV19 - CATRGWDSNQPQHF TGTGCCACCAGGGGGTGGGATAGCAATCAGCCCCAGCATTTT
TRBJ2-3 TRBD2 TRBV10-3 - CAISSGRGTDTQYF TGTGCCATCAGTAGCGGGAGAGGCACAGATACGCAGTATTTT
TRBJ2-2 TRBD2 TRBV15 few CATSRALAGEGTGELFF TGTGCCACCAGCAGGGCCCTAGCGGGAGAGGGAACCGGGGAGCTGTTTTTT
TRBJ2-7 - TRBV5-5 - CASSTVLADYEQYF TGTGCCAGCAGTACAGTCCTTGCGGACTACGAGCAGTACTTC
TRBJ2-3 TRBD2 TRBV10-1 - CASSGPGLAGRTDTQYF TGCGCCAGCAGTGGCCCGGGACTAGCGGGGCGCACAGATACGCAGTATTTT
TRBJ2-2 - TRBV5-1 - CASSLGRDGTGELFF TGCGCCAGCAGCTTGGGACGAGATGGCACCGGGGAGCTGTTTTTT
TRBJ2-3 - TRBV18 - CASSPPGGAGTDTQYF TGTGCCAGCTCACCACCAGGGGGCGCGGGAACAGATACGCAGTATTTT
TRBJ1-1 TRBD1 TRBV5-4 - CASSLKGQGWGNTEAFF TGTGCCAGCAGCTTGAAGGGACAGGGGTGGGGGAACACTGAAGCTTTCTTT
TRBJ2-1 TRBD1 TRBV5-4 - CASSFRDRGYNEQFF TGTGCCAGCAGCTTCCGGGACAGGGGTTACAATGAGCAGTTCTTC
TRBJ2-3 TRBD1 TRBV11-2 - CASSLKTGGLTDTQYF TGTGCCAGCAGCTTAAAGACAGGGGGCCTCACAGATACGCAGTATTTT
TRBJ2-3 TRBD2 TRBV6-1 - CASSGLAGRGTDTQYF TGTGCCAGCAGTGGTCTAGCGGGTAGGGGAACAGATACGCAGTATTTT
TRBJ2-7 - TRBV18 once CASSLRGGGHEQYF TGTGCCAGCTCCCTCCGGGGAGGGGGCCACGAGCAGTACTTC
TRBJ2-2 TRBD2 TRBV4-1 once CASSQEVSGSVGELFF TGCGCCAGCAGCCAAGAGGTTAGCGGGAGTGTCGGGGAGCTGTTTTTT
TRBJ2-7 - TRBV4-1 few CASRRPRGPTYEQYF TGCGCCAGCCGCCGTCCGAGAGGTCCGACCTACGAGCAGTACTTC
TRBJ1-1 - TRBV7-2 - CASSPHREGPEAFF TGTGCCAGCAGCCCACACAGGGAGGGTCCTGAAGCTTTCTTT
TRBJ2-6 - TRBV5-5 - CASSLGRGLAGANVLTF TGTGCCAGCAGCTTGGGCAGAGGGCTCGCTGGGGCCAACGTCCTGACTTTC
TRBJ2-7 TRBD2 TRBV18 - CASSTLRLAGGLTYEQYF TGTGCCAGCTCAACCTTAAGACTAGCGGGAGGCCTCACCTACGAGCAGTACTTC
TRBJ2-5 TRBD1 TRBV5-1 few CASSTQGAQETQYF TGCGCCAGCAGCACACAGGGGGCGCAAGAGACCCAGTACTTC
TRBJ2-7 - TRBV2 - CASSDGGYEQYF TGTGCCAGCAGTGATGGGGGATACGAGCAGTACTTC
TRBJ2-7 - TRBV5-1 - CASSPPISYEQYF TGCGCCAGCAGCCCACCCATTTCCTACGAGCAGTACTTC
TRBJ2-6 - TRBV9 - CASNLQGSGANVLTF TGTGCCAGCAACCTTCAGGGGTCTGGGGCCAACGTCCTGACTTTC
TRBJ2-2 - TRBV2 - CASSEQGVKNTGELFF TGTGCCAGCAGTGAACAGGGTGTCAAGAACACCGGGGAGCTGTTTTTT
TRBJ2-7 - TRBV28 - CASSPSGPTYEQYF TGTGCCAGCAGCCCCTCCGGACCCACCTACGAGCAGTACTTC
TRBJ2-5 TRBD1 TRBV11-1 few CASSLRLGQTVETQYF TGTGCCAGCAGCTTACGGCTGGGACAGACCGTAGAGACCCAGTACTTC
TRBJ2-7 TRBD2 TRBV6-5 - CASSFKAAGGSEQYF TGTGCCAGCAGTTTTAAAGCGGCGGGAGGGTCCGAGCAGTACTTC
TRBJ1-6 - TRBV5-1 once CASSLEGAGSNSPLHF TGCGCCAGCAGCTTGGAAGGGGCAGGGTCCAATTCACCCCTCCACTTT
TRBJ2-4 - TRBV6-5 - CASSLGSVQYF TGTGCCAGCAGTTTAGGTTCTGTTCAGTACTTC
TRBJ2-2 TRBD2 TRBV6-1 - CASRLAWTGELFF TGTGCCAGCAGACTAGCGTGGACCGGGGAGCTGTTTTTT
TRBJ2-1 TRBD2 TRBV5-4 - CASSLGLAGIYEQFF TGTGCCAGCAGCTTGGGACTAGCGGGGATCTATGAGCAGTTCTTC
TRBJ2-5 - TRBV4-1 - CASSQAKYTARRETQYF TGCGCCAGCAGCCAAGCCAAGTACACGGCGAGACGGGAGACCCAGTACTTC
TRBJ1-1 - TRBV6-4 few CASSLYMNTEAFF TGTGCCAGCAGTCTATACATGAACACTGAAGCTTTCTTT
TRBJ1-2 TRBD1 TRBV5-1 - CASSPGGTGGFGYGYTF TGCGCCAGCAGCCCTGGTGGTACAGGGGGATTCGGCTATGGCTACACCTTC
TRBJ2-3 TRBD2 TRBV15 - CATSPAGGSTDTQYF TGTGCCACCAGCCCAGCGGGAGGCTCCACAGATACGCAGTATTTT
TRBJ1-4 TRBD1 TRBV6-1 - CASRGTGVVKLFF TGTGCCAGCAGAGGGACAGGAGTCGTAAAACTGTTTTTT
TRBJ2-7 TRBD2 TRBV6-6 - CASSSRSSGNYEQYF TGTGCCAGCAGTAGTAGGTCTAGCGGGAACTACGAGCAGTACTTC
TRBJ1-2 - TRBV5-1 few CASSLGGGAYGYTF TGCGCCAGCAGCTTGGGCGGGGGCGCGTATGGCTACACCTTC
TRBJ2-5 - TRBV27 once CASRAKRVWMETQYF TGTGCCAGCAGGGCCAAACGAGTATGGATGGAGACCCAGTACTTC
TRBJ2-7 - TRBV9 - CASSEHPGQTYEQYF TGTGCCAGCAGCGAACACCCTGGACAGACCTACGAGCAGTACTTC
TRBJ2-1 TRBD2 TRBV19 few CASSIDLAGNRIGEQFF TGTGCCAGTAGTATAGACCTAGCGGGAAATCGTATTGGTGAGCAGTTCTTC
TRBJ1-1 TRBD1 TRBV5-4 - CASSTTGVAEAFF TGTGCCAGCAGCACAACAGGGGTCGCTGAAGCTTTCTTT
TRBJ2-1 - TRBV18 - CASSPDNLGEQFF TGTGCCAGCTCACCGGACAATTTAGGTGAGCAGTTCTTC
TRBJ2-1 - TRBV7-7 - CASSLAFPEASGGGSYNEQFF TGTGCTAGCAGCTTAGCGTTCCCGGAGGCTAGCGGAGGGGGCTCCTACAATGAGCAGTTCTTC
TRBJ2-2 - TRBV19 - CASIGLANTGELFF TGTGCCAGTATCGGACTCGCGAACACCGGGGAGCTGTTTTTT
TRBJ2-5 - TRBV29-1 once CSVVVGARQETQYF TGCAGCGTTGTTGTGGGAGCTCGGCAAGAGACCCAGTACTTC
TRBJ1-4 - TRBV18 - CASSDTATNEKLFF TGTGCCAGCTCGGACACGGCAACTAATGAAAAACTGTTTTTT
TRBJ2-3 - TRBV5-1 - CASSLRAPTVRSTDTQYF TGCGCCAGCAGCTTGAGGGCGCCAACAGTCAGAAGCACAGATACGCAGTATTTT
TRBJ2-1 - TRBV7-2 few CASSSYIYNEQFF TGTGCCAGCAGCAGCTATATCTACAATGAGCAGTTCTTC
TRBJ2-5 - TRBV19 - CASSILPAAQETQYF TGTGCCAGTAGTATACTCCCGGCAGCACAAGAGACCCAGTACTTC
TRBJ2-1 - TRBV27 - CASNTEGPSSYNEQFF TGTGCCAGCAATACTGAGGGGCCAAGCTCCTACAATGAGCAGTTCTTC
TRBJ1-1 - TRBV20-1 - CSASTPFEAFF TGCAGTGCTTCGACACCTTTCGAAGCTTTCTTT
TRBJ2-1 - TRBV10-3 - CATAIGGSYYNEQFF TGTGCCACGGCTATAGGTGGTTCCTACTACAATGAGCAGTTCTTC
TRBJ2-5 - TRBV9 - CASSAGLAETQYF TGTGCCAGCAGCGCGGGCCTGGCAGAGACCCAGTACTTC
TRBJ2-1 TRBD2 TRBV7-9 - CASSFSLSGRGYNEQFF TGTGCCAGCAGCTTTTCTCTTAGCGGGAGAGGATACAATGAGCAGTTCTTC
TRBJ2-7 TRBD2 TRBV7-2 - CASSSPGLAVYEQYF TGTGCCAGCAGCTCCCCGGGACTAGCGGTCTACGAGCAGTACTTC
TRBJ2-5 - TRBV11-2 - CASSLRDLSWETQYF TGTGCCAGCAGCTTACGGGATCTAAGTTGGGAGACCCAGTACTTC
TRBJ1-3 - TRBV11-2 - CASRGISLNTIYF TGTGCCAGCAGAGGTATTTCGTTAAACACCATATATTTT
TRBJ2-1 TRBD2 TRBV5-1 - CASSLSSGISYNEQFF TGCGCCAGCAGCTTGTCTAGCGGGATCTCCTACAATGAGCAGTTCTTC
TRBJ2-6 - TRBV7-2 - CASSLQNSGANVLTF TGTGCCAGCAGCTTACAAAACTCTGGGGCCAACGTCCTGACTTTC